The 15 T cell receptor beta chains below were found in one sample sequenced in a study of T cells in localized non-small cell lung cancer. The repertoire was sequenced with immunoSEQ multiplex PCR; TCRdb's copy has only in-frame clones and lacks some. Of 23,000 or so clones in the sample, roughly four fifths were seen once. Sequenced here: PBMCs, sampled before any cancer treatment. The receptors shown here come from a man aged 35 to 69 with stage II lung adenocarcinoma.

The chain combines TRBV9 with TRBJ2-2; D is possibly TRBD1 (5 bases). The CDR3 covers 15 residues. Between the trimmed V and J ends, which lost 4 bases and 6 bases, there was a span of 16 bases. Germline assignment: CDR1 SGDLS and CDR2 YYNGEE. The CDR3, as DNA: TGTGCCAGCAGCCGGGCAGGGATGAGGCCCGGGGAGCTGTTTTTT. This translates into CASSRAGMRPGELFF.

For this clone: Distinct nucleotide sequences in the sample also encode this CDR3. The chain combines TRBV7-2 with TRBJ1-1; D not certain. CDR3 length equals 15 residues. Per the germline V gene, CDR1 is SGHTA and CDR2 is FQGNSA. V lost 1 base to trimming and J lost 1 base, with 10 bases between them. Here the CDR3 DNA reads TGTGCCAGCAGCTTAGGTGGTGTGGGGAACACTGAAGCTTTCTTT. Amino acids: CASSLGGVGNTEAFF. Full variable domain (rest looked up from reference TRBV7-2 and TRBJ1-1): GAGVSQSPSNKVTEKGKDVELRCDPISGHTALYWYRQSLGQGLEFLIYFQGNSAPDKSGLPSDRFSAERTGGSVSTLTIQRTQQEDSAVYLCASSLGGVGNTEAFFGQGTRLTVV.

This rearrangement joins TRBV5-4 to TRBJ2-1; TRBD1 aligns across 10 bases. The CDR3 is made up of 16 amino acids. The V gene end was trimmed by 5 bases and the J gene end by 5 bases; junction bases not matched to a gene: 10. The germline gives CDR1 SGHNT, CDR2 YYREEE (reference sequence). The CDR3 region has the DNA TGTGCCAGCAGAGAACGACGACAGGGGGCCAACAATGAGCAGTTCTTC. It is translated as CASRERRQGANNEQFF. Full variable domain (remainder filled in from reference TRBV5-4 and TRBJ2-1): ETGVTQSPTHLIKTRGQQVTLRCSSQSGHNTVSWYQQALGQGPQFIFQYYREEENGRGNFPPRFSGLQFPNYSSELNVNALELDDSALYLCASRERRQGANNEQFFGPGTRLTVL.

The chain couples TRBV19 to TRBJ2-5; D might be TRBD1 (7 bases). The CDR3 covers 16 residues. Germline-derived CDR1 and CDR2 are LNHDA and SQIVND (reference sequence). The V end lost 6 bases, the J end lost 2 bases, and 19 bases lay between the germline ends. CDR3 bases: TGTGCCAGTAGGTCTCCAGGGGGGCGTTTGCAAGAGACCCAGTACTTC. Its translation is CASRSPGGRLQETQYF.

The chain is built from TRBV4-1 and TRBJ2-2; 7 bases align to TRBD2. The junction had 7 bases not matched to a gene; V was cut back by 4 bases and J by 2 bases. Germline V gene sequence: CDR1 MGHRA, CDR2 YSYEKL. CDR3 length: 16 amino acids. CDR3 DNA sequence: TGCGCCAGCAGCCCTACCGGGACTACCAACACCGGGGAGCTGTTTTTT. Amino acid sequence: CASSPTGTTNTGELFF.

This clone has just a few counts. The gene calls are TRBV7-3 and TRBJ1-2, with 7 bases fitting TRBD1. The CDR3 is 14 amino acids. V trimming: 5 bases; J trimming: 4 bases; junction bases outside the gene matches: 7. Germline assignment: CDR1 SGHTA and CDR2 FQGTGA. The CDR3 bases are TGTGCCAGCAGCCCGTCCGGGACAGCCTATGGCTACACCTTC. Translated, it gives CASSPSGTAYGYTF.

This chain connects TRBV6-5 to TRBJ1-3, with a possible D match to TRBD1 (5 bases). Germline CDR1 is MNHEY and CDR2 is SVGAGI. CDR3 size: 15 residues. V shed 4 bases and J shed 2 bases, with 12 bases lying between them. CDR3 protein: CASSSTGIPGNTIYF. CDR3 sequence (DNA): TGTGCCAGCAGTTCCACAGGTATACCTGGAAACACCATATATTTT.

This chain uses TRBV18 with TRBJ1-5; perhaps TRBD1 as D (6 bases). V was trimmed by 3 bases and J by 4 bases, leaving 16 bases between them. Germline loops: CDR1 KGHSH, CDR2 LQKENI. This CDR3 spans 16 amino acids. The CDR3 region is CASSPQGLGANQPQHF. The DNA for the CDR3 is TGTGCCAGCTCACCCCAGGGGCTGGGGGCTAATCAGCCCCAGCATTTT. Combining the CDR3 with reference TRBV18 and TRBJ1-5 gives the whole variable domain NAGVMQNPRHLVRRRGQEARLRCSPMKGHSHVYWYRQLPEEGLKFMVYLQKENIIDESGMPKERFSAEFPKEGPSILRIQQVVRGDSAAYFCASSPQGLGANQPQHFGDGTRLSIL.

The V and J genes are TRBV4-2 and TRBJ1-1; weak D call: TRBD1 (5 bases). CDR3 length: 14 amino acids. V lost 1 base, J lost 8 bases, and 14 bases lay in between. Germline loops: CDR1 LGHNA, CDR2 YNFKEQ. The CDR3 DNA follows: TGTGCCAGCAGCCAAGGAATAAGAGAGGGGGAAGCTTTCTTT. The encoded protein is CASSQGIREGEAFF.

The chain is built from TRBV5-4 and TRBJ1-4, with unresolved D. This CDR3 has 14 amino acids. V was shortened by 4 bases and J by 8 bases, with 15 bases between the two germline ends. The V gene's germline CDR1 is SGHNT and CDR2 YYREEE (reference sequence). CDR3 sequence (DNA): TGTGCCAGCAGCCCCGGACCTCTCGGAGAAAAACTGTTTTTT. It codes for CASSPGPLGEKLFF. The variable domain in full, completed from reference TRBV5-4 and TRBJ1-4, reads ETGVTQSPTHLIKTRGQQVTLRCSSQSGHNTVSWYQQALGQGPQFIFQYYREEENGRGNFPPRFSGLQFPNYSSELNVNALELDDSALYLCASSPGPLGEKLFFGSGTQLSVL.

The chain employs TRBV5-1 and TRBJ2-1; D is unresolved. Trimming pared 4 bases from V and 0 bases from J, leaving 8 bases between. The CDR3 is 14 residues long. Germline V gene data show CDR1 as SGHRS and CDR2 as YFSETQ. The CDR3 nucleotides are TGCGCCAGCAGCCCGGCTAGCTCCTACAATGAGCAGTTCTTC. It encodes CASSPASSYNEQFF.

The chain is built from TRBV2 and TRBJ1-4; a weak D match, TRBD1 (6 bases). Germline V gene data show CDR1 as SNHLY and CDR2 as FYNNEI. This CDR3 region has 14 residues. Trimming removed 0 bases at V and 10 bases at J, with 12 bases between. CDR3 bases: TGTGCCAGCAGTGAAGCGACAGGACGGGTAAAACTGTTTTTT. This encodes CASSEATGRVKLFF.

The genes are TRBV7-2 and TRBJ2-5; no firm D call. Trimming left V 1 base short and J 2 bases short, with 5 bases between. CDR1 and CDR2 from the germline V gene are SGHTA and FQGNSA. The CDR3 consists of 13 residues. The CDR3 coding sequence is TGTGCCAGCAGCTTAGGACCGCAAGAGACCCAGTACTTC. Its protein product is CASSLGPQETQYF. Complete variable domain (other parts from reference TRBV7-2 and TRBJ2-5): GAGVSQSPSNKVTEKGKDVELRCDPISGHTALYWYRQSLGQGLEFLIYFQGNSAPDKSGLPSDRFSAERTGGSVSTLTIQRTQQEDSAVYLCASSLGPQETQYFGPGTRLLVL.

This rearrangement joins TRBV15 to TRBJ2-1; 13 positions agree with TRBD2. Losses at the gene ends were 0 bases for V and 1 base for J; bases not matched to a gene: 3. The length of the CDR3 is 18 residues. Germline V lookup: CDR1 LNHNV, CDR2 YYDKDF (reference sequence). CDR3 protein: CATSRDWTSGGSYNEQFF. The CDR3 DNA is TGTGCCACCAGCAGAGATTGGACTAGCGGGGGTTCCTACAATGAGCAGTTCTTC. The full variable domain, its missing parts supplied by reference TRBV15 and TRBJ2-1, is DAMVIQNPRYQVTQFGKPVTLSCSQTLNHNVMYWYQQKSSQAPKLLFHYYDKDFNNEADTPDNFQSRRPNTSFCFLDIRSPGLGDTAMYLCATSRDWTSGGSYNEQFFGPGTRLTVL.

This clone appeared a single time. The V call is TRBV30, the J call TRBJ1-6, with D possibly being TRBD1 (6 bases). CDR1 is GTSNPN, CDR2 SVGIG, per germline (reference sequence). The CDR3 extends over 14 amino acids. The V and J ends lost 3 bases and 6 bases respectively, with 12 bases between them. The DNA of the CDR3 is TGTGCCTGGAGCCCCGGGACACCTAATTCACCCCTCCACTTT. It encodes CAWSPGTPNSPLHF.